Listed here are 31 T cell receptor beta chains from one sample, sequenced in a study of sequential checkpoint blockade in melanoma. Stated treatment: randomized to nivolumab then ipilimumab (arm A) or the reverse (arm B). TCRdb keeps only in-frame clones here, not all; method: immunoSEQ multiplex PCR. The sample includes 30,000 to 40,000 clones, about nine tenths of them seen just once. The sequences come from CD8+ T cells sorted from blood (inferred from file names), collected from a patient given nivolumab and ipilimumab in sequence. Receptor source: a human donor with melanoma.

The CDR3 nucleotides are TGTGCCAGCAGCTCCCTTACCTACAATGAGCAGTTCTTC. It encodes CASSSLTYNEQFF. V and J are TRBV13 and TRBJ2-1, with D hard to call. Germline V lookup: CDR1 PRHDT, CDR2 FYEKMQ (reference sequence). The CDR3 sequence is 13 residues long. Trimming shortened V by 4 bases and J by 2 bases, and 6 bases separated the two germline ends.

The chain uses TRBV19 and TRBJ1-5; D might be TRBD1 (5 bases). Trimming removed 1 base at V and 3 bases at J, with 10 bases between. The germline V gene has CDR1 LNHDA and CDR2 SQIVND (reference sequence). This CDR3 region has 15 residues. The CDR3 protein is CASSIAGYTNQPQHF. The CDR3 DNA reads as TGTGCCAGTAGTATAGCAGGGTATACCAATCAGCCCCAGCATTTT.

The rearrangement uses TRBV9 and TRBJ2-5; D is perhaps TRBD1 (5 bases). Between the trimmed V and J ends, which lost 4 bases and 2 bases, there was a span of 12 bases. This CDR3 contains 14 residues. From germline, CDR1 is SGDLS and CDR2 YYNGEE. CDR3 in amino acids: CASSFRVAQETQYF. Written as DNA, the CDR3 is TGTGCCAGCAGCTTCAGGGTGGCGCAAGAGACCCAGTACTTC.

This chain joins TRBV29-1 and TRBJ2-1, with TRBD1 matching over 10 bases. Germline values: CDR1 SQVTM, CDR2 ANQGSEA. V dropped 4 bases and J dropped 4; count of bases not matched to a gene: 4. There are 14 residues in the CDR3. CDR3 bases: TGCAGCGTTGTGGGGACAGGGGCTTACAATGAGCAGTTCTTC. This encodes CSVVGTGAYNEQFF.

The chain recombines TRBV27 with TRBJ2-5, with 10 bases aligning to TRBD2. The J call may be mistaken, given a closer DNA end match to TRBJ2-7. The CDR3 is 15 amino acids. Germline assignment: CDR1 MNHEY and CDR2 SMNVEV (reference sequence). The CDR3 loop reads CASSLSGLAPREQYF. In nucleotides, the CDR3 is TGTGCCAGCAGTTTATCGGGACTAGCGCCCCGCGAGCAGTACTTC.

The rearrangement joins TRBV27 to TRBJ1-2, with a possible D match to TRBD1 (6 bases). The V and J ends lost 5 bases and 8 bases respectively, with 24 bases between them. The CDR3 has 16 amino acids. CDR1 MNHEY and CDR2 SMNVEV come from the germline V gene (reference sequence). This CDR3 is CASSPYLGDRLWGYTF. For the CDR3, the DNA is TGTGCCAGCAGTCCCTACCTAGGAGACAGGCTTTGGGGCTACACCTTC.

The chain combines TRBV7-6 with TRBJ2-1; a weak D match, TRBD2 (5 bases). Germline CDR1 reads SGHVS; CDR2 reads FNYEAQ. The ends were cut back, 5 bases at V and 5 bases at J, with 16 bases in the middle. CDR3 size: 15 residues. The CDR3 sequence: CASSPWSSRNNEQFF. CDR3 coding DNA: TGTGCCAGCAGCCCCTGGTCTAGCCGTAACAATGAGCAGTTCTTC.

V and J are TRBV9 and TRBJ2-7, with TRBD2 as a possible D gene (6 bases). CDR1 and CDR2 (germline): SGDLS, YYNGEE. Trimming shortened V by 4 bases and J by 1 base, and 12 bases separated the two germline ends. The CDR3 has 14 amino acids. The CDR3 DNA reads TGTGCCAGCAGCCCCGGCGGGGAGTCCTACGAGCAGTACGTC. It translates to CASSPGGESYEQYV.

This chain links TRBV10-3 with TRBJ1-2, with D possibly matching TRBD1 (6 bases). V shed 10 bases and J shed 8 bases, with 20 bases lying between them. The germline V gene encodes CDR1 ENHRY and CDR2 SYGVKD. The CDR3 consists of 13 residues. The CDR3 loop reads CATTLGGQRGYTF. In DNA, the CDR3 is TGTGCCACCACCTTGGGGGGGCAAAGAGGCTACACCTTC.

This clone appeared a single time. The chain recombines TRBV9 with TRBJ2-3; D is possibly TRBD2 (6 bases). Per the germline V gene, CDR1 is SGDLS and CDR2 is YYNGEE. This CDR3 contains 16 residues. V dropped 3 bases and J dropped 2 bases, with 16 bases sitting between them. The CDR3 protein is CASSDTTSRVTDTQYF. Written as DNA, the CDR3 is TGTGCCAGCAGCGATACGACTAGTCGGGTCACAGATACGCAGTATTTT.

This chain uses TRBV19 with TRBJ2-1; D is unclear. From germline, CDR1 is LNHDA and CDR2 SQIVND (reference sequence). Deletions cut 0 bases from V and 0 bases from J, with 9 bases between. This CDR3 region has 16 residues. DNA for the CDR3: TGTGCCAGTAGTATAGAGGTAACTGGCTCCTACAATGAGCAGTTCTTC. Protein: CASSIEVTGSYNEQFF. The variable domain in full, completed from reference TRBV19 and TRBJ2-1, reads DGGITQSPKYLFRKEGQNVTLSCEQNLNHDAMYWYRQDPGQGLRLIYYSQIVNDFQKGDIAEGYSVSREKKESFPLTVTSAQKNPTAFYLCASSIEVTGSYNEQFFGPGTRLTVL.

V gene TRBV7-9 combines with J gene TRBJ2-2; 8 bases match TRBD2. Germline V CDR1 and CDR2: SEHNR, FQNEAQ (reference sequence). The CDR3 has 15 residues. The V and J ends lost 3 bases and 7 bases, in that order; junction bases with no gene match: 7. The DNA for the CDR3 is TGTGCCAGCAGCTTCAAGCGGGAGTTATTCGGGGAGCTGTTTTTT. Its translation is CASSFKRELFGELFF.

DNA of the CDR3: TGCGCCAGCAGCCAAGAGTTGAGTCTATGGACCGGGGAGCTGTTTTTT. Translated: CASSQELSLWTGELFF. V usage is TRBV4-3 and J usage is TRBJ2-2; no reliable D call. CDR3 length equals 16 residues. Looked up from germline, CDR1 is LGHNA and CDR2 is YSLEER. Trimming removed 0 bases from V and 5 bases from J, with 13 bases in between.

This clone came up a few times. J is TRBJ2-1 and V is TRBV5-1; D is perhaps TRBD2 (6 bases). The CDR3 runs to 18 residues. Germline CDR1 is SGHRS and CDR2 is YFSETQ. Trimming pared 2 bases from V and 7 bases from J, leaving 25 bases between. The CDR3 loop reads CASSFGSQGHGRGNEQFF. CDR3 bases: TGCGCCAGCAGCTTCGGGTCCCAGGGCCACGGACGGGGGAATGAGCAGTTCTTC.

The chain joins TRBV10-3 to TRBJ1-3; unclear D gene. Germline CDR1 is ENHRY and CDR2 is SYGVKD. Trimming pared 6 bases from V and 0 bases from J, leaving 12 bases between. The CDR3 has 15 residues. The chain's CDR3 is CAISRETSSGNTIYF. The CDR3 DNA is TGTGCCATCAGCCGGGAGACGTCCTCTGGAAACACCATATATTTT.

The chain uses TRBV4-2 and TRBJ2-7; possible D gene TRBD2, 6 bases. Germline CDR1 is LGHNA and CDR2 is YNFKEQ. The CDR3 loop spans 15 amino acids. The germline V and J ends were trimmed by 4 bases and 2 bases, with 15 bases remaining between them. The CDR3 here is CASSLGGVNTYEQYF. The DNA for the CDR3 is TGTGCCAGCAGCCTCGGCGGGGTCAATACCTACGAGCAGTACTTC.

The chain employs TRBV18 and TRBJ2-2; 7 bases agree with TRBD2. Per the germline V gene, CDR1 is KGHSH and CDR2 is LQKENI. The CDR3 spans 16 residues. V gave up 5 bases and J gave up 3 bases; unmatched junction bases: 9. CDR3 sequence: CASSGGAGAYTGELFF. Here the CDR3 DNA reads TGTGCCAGCTCAGGAGGTGCGGGAGCTTACACCGGGGAGCTGTTTTTT.

V is TRBV6-5 and J is TRBJ2-2; the D gene is possibly TRBD1 (6 bases). Germline values: CDR1 MNHEY, CDR2 SVGAGI. Trimming shortened V by 5 bases and J by 9 bases, and 19 bases separated the two germline ends. This CDR3 is 15 amino acids long. The chain's CDR3 is CASSAELGGSWELFF. The CDR3 DNA reads TGTGCCAGCAGTGCCGAACTAGGGGGTTCCTGGGAGCTGTTTTTT.

V and J are TRBV2 and TRBJ2-7; no definite D call. This CDR3 contains 11 residues. The germline V gene encodes CDR1 SNHLY and CDR2 FYNNEI. The V end was cut by 3 bases, the J end by 3 bases, with 3 bases between. The CDR3 reads CASSDHYEQYF. CDR3 in DNA: TGTGCCAGCAGTGATCACTACGAGCAGTACTTC.

Only one count was recorded for this clone. The J gene is TRBJ2-2, the V gene TRBV23-1; TRBD1 aligns across 8 bases. TRBV23-1 is assigned to the ORF class and has an uncertain function. With 2 bases clipped from V and 4 bases from J, the junction kept 3 bases outside the gene matches. The CDR3 consists of 15 residues. The CDR3 DNA reads TGCGCCAGCAGTCAAGGACAGGGAGGCACCGGGGAGCTGTTTTTT. This translates into CASSQGQGGTGELFF.

The V and J genes are TRBV7-9 and TRBJ2-7; 10 nucleotides agree with TRBD1. Germline assignment: CDR1 SEHNR and CDR2 FQNEAQ (reference sequence). This CDR3 is 14 amino acids long. The J segment lost 6 bases and the V segment lost 3 bases, leaving 5 bases of the junction unmatched. CDR3 sequence (DNA): TGTGCCAGCAGCTTGGGACAGGGGTTAGGCGAGCAGTACTTC. This codes for CASSLGQGLGEQYF.

The rearrangement uses TRBV7-8 and TRBJ1-2; 12 bases map to TRBD1. The V gene's germline CDR1 is SGHVS and CDR2 FQNEAQ. After removal of 5 bases from V and 5 bases from J, the junction contained 6 bases not matched to a gene. This CDR3 has 15 amino acids. CDR3 DNA sequence: TGTGCCAGCAGCCCTGGGACAGGGGGCGCGTATGGCTACACCTTC. Translation gives CASSPGTGGAYGYTF.

Only one count was recorded for this clone. The chain has TRBV13 and TRBJ2-1, with TRBD2 identical over 7 bases. The V gene end was trimmed by 5 bases and the J gene end by 5 bases; junction bases not matched to a gene: 15. CDR1 and CDR2 (germline): PRHDT, FYEKMQ (reference sequence). This CDR3 contains 17 residues. CDR3 nucleotide sequence: TGTGCCAGCAGCCGACCGCGGGCGGGAGCCCCGAACAATGAGCAGTTCTTC. This translates into CASSRPRAGAPNNEQFF.

The chain employs TRBV6-6 and TRBJ2-1; 13 nucleotides agree with TRBD2. Per germline, CDR1 MNHNY and CDR2 SVGAGI (reference sequence). CDR3 size: 15 residues. J was trimmed by 7 bases and V by 6 bases; bases with no gene match: 6. DNA for the CDR3: TGTGCCAGCAGCTCACTAGCGGGAGGGGGGAATGAGCAGTTCTTC. This translates into CASSSLAGGGNEQFF.

V is TRBV27 and J is TRBJ1-1, with 9 bases identical to TRBD1. V dropped 4 bases and J dropped 10; count of bases not matched to a gene: 7. The CDR3 loop spans 13 amino acids. Germline CDR1 is MNHEY and CDR2 is SMNVEV (reference sequence). In DNA form, the CDR3 reads TGTGCCAGCAGTTCCGGACAGGGGTGGGCAGCTTTCTTT. The encoded protein is CASSSGQGWAAFF.

The chain couples TRBV5-8 to TRBJ2-3; 8 bases are shared with TRBD1. The CDR3 consists of 15 residues. V lost 4 bases, J lost 2 bases, and 6 bases stayed unmatched. Germline CDR1 and CDR2: SGHTS and YDEGEE. DNA of the CDR3: TGTGCCAGCAGCCCCGACAGGGGATACACAGATACGCAGTATTTT. Protein product: CASSPDRGYTDTQYF.

The rearrangement uses TRBV7-6 and TRBJ2-1; 14 positions match TRBD2. The CDR3 runs 19 residues. Germline V gene data show CDR1 as SGHVS and CDR2 as FNYEAQ. The junction had 6 bases not matched to a gene; V was cut back by 2 bases and J by 0 bases. The CDR3 DNA follows: TGTGCCAGCAGCTTACGGACTAGCGGGAGGCCTAGCTCCTACAATGAGCAGTTCTTC. This gives the protein CASSLRTSGRPSSYNEQFF.

The V call is TRBV5-1, the J call TRBJ2-1; TRBD1 is a possible D gene (5 bases). V shed 2 bases and J shed 8 bases, with 17 bases lying between them. The CDR3 has 15 amino acids. CDR1 SGHRS and CDR2 YFSETQ come from the germline V gene. Here the CDR3 DNA reads TGCGCCAGCAGCTTAATGGGGCCAGGTACGGATGAGCAGTTCTTC. It codes for CASSLMGPGTDEQFF.

This clone was observed a few times. The chain uses TRBV5-6 and TRBJ2-7, with 8 bases identical to TRBD1. V was clipped by 6 bases and J by 1 base; unmatched bases: 6. CDR1 is SGHDT and CDR2 is YYEEEE in the germline V gene. The CDR3 totals 14 residues. The DNA of the CDR3 is TGTGCCAGCACCGGGACAGGCCTATCCTACGAGCAGTACGTC. Translation gives CASTGTGLSYEQYV.

The chain has TRBV27 and TRBJ1-1; D gene uncertain. Germline values: CDR1 MNHEY, CDR2 SMNVEV (reference sequence). The CDR3 has 13 residues. V shed 2 bases and J shed 7 bases, with 11 bases lying between them. CDR3 loop: CASSLISGDEAFF. The CDR3 DNA sequence: TGTGCCAGCAGTTTAATTTCCGGAGATGAAGCTTTCTTT.

The chain employs TRBV12-5 and TRBJ2-7; TRBD2 aligns across 9 bases. Trimming removed 2 bases from V and 4 bases from J; junction bases left unmatched: 12. Germline V gene data show CDR1 as LGHNT and CDR2 as FRNRAP. The CDR3 consists of 17 residues. This CDR3 reads CASGLIATSGAIYEQYF. Written as DNA, the CDR3 is TGTGCTAGTGGTTTGATTGCGACTAGCGGTGCGATTTACGAGCAGTACTTC.